The 31 T cell receptor beta chains below all came from one sample that was sequenced in a study of blood T cell repertoires in COVID-19 (dated by TCRdb to about 2020). Library construction relied on the immunoSEQ multiplex PCR assay. Imported from immuneACCESS, the table was reduced by TCRdb to in-frame sequences with V and J called. These copies leave out some clones; in studies compared against another copy, an unresolved V gene accounts for under half, and the cause of the remainder is not known. The sample table lists 150,000 to 200,000 clones, 85% to 90% of them with a count of one. The top ten constitute about 9.4% of the sample. Sequencing used peripheral blood. The receptor set was obtained from a woman in her seventies with COVID-19, enrolled during active disease.

V gene TRBV6-6 combines with J gene TRBJ2-7; the match to TRBD2 covers 10 bases. J lost 3 bases, V lost 2 bases, and 7 bases had no gene match. The CDR3 is 16 amino acids. CDR1 is MNHNY, CDR2 SVGAGI, per germline (reference sequence). CDR3 nucleotide sequence: TGTGCCAGCAGTTACCAGCGCACTAGCGGGGTCTACGAGCAGTACTTC. Translation: CASSYQRTSGVYEQYF.

Details on this clone: A read error may produce the germline difference seen at one junction end. Other nucleotide sequences in the sample specify the same CDR3. The chain combines TRBV29-1 with TRBJ2-5, with 8 bases that match TRBD2. Germline V gene data show CDR1 as SQVTM and CDR2 as ANQGSEA. This CDR3 is 14 amino acids long. CDR3 sequence reads: CRVGGPGGAETQYF. The DNA for the CDR3 is TGCCGCGTGGGGGGACCGGGGGGGGCCGAGACCCAGTACTTC.

This clone turned up a few times. V usage is TRBV5-6 and J usage is TRBJ2-1, with 12 bases identical to TRBD2. CDR1 and CDR2 (germline): SGHDT, YYEEEE. V trimming: 4 bases; J trimming: 6 bases; junction bases outside the gene matches: 8. This CDR3 contains 16 residues. The CDR3 loop reads CASSMRGLAGSNEQFF. CDR3 nucleotide sequence: TGTGCCAGCAGCATGCGAGGACTAGCGGGGTCCAATGAGCAGTTCTTC.

J is TRBJ2-3 and V is TRBV28, with a weak D call TRBD2 (7 bases). V shed 3 bases and J shed 2 bases, with 9 bases lying between them. CDR3 length: 14 amino acids. Germline V gives CDR1 MDHEN, CDR2 SYDVKM. CDR3 nucleotide sequence: TGTGCCAGCAGTTTTGCGGGGGCCACAGATACGCAGTATTTT. Its protein is CASSFAGATDTQYF.

The chain combines TRBV5-1 with TRBJ2-7; D perhaps matches TRBD1 (6 bases). Germline loops: CDR1 SGHRS, CDR2 YFSETQ. V was cut by 2 bases and J by 4 bases, with 10 bases left in between. This CDR3 is 13 amino acids long. CDR3 protein: CASSFDRTYEQYF. The CDR3 bases are TGCGCCAGCAGCTTCGACAGGACGTACGAGCAGTACTTC.

The chain carries TRBV10-1 and TRBJ2-7, with D possibly being TRBD1 (6 bases). The CDR3 spans 14 residues. Germline CDR1 and CDR2: WNHNN and SYGVQD (reference sequence). V was trimmed by 3 bases and J by 5 bases, leaving 14 bases between them. CDR3 coding DNA: TGCGCCAGCAGTGAAGGGGCAGGGGTTAACGAGCAGTACTTC. This encodes CASSEGAGVNEQYF.

CDR3 sequence (DNA): TGTGCCAGCAGGTTAGGGGGGTGGCAGGCGGTCACTGGAAACACCATATATTTT. It specifies CASRLGGWQAVTGNTIYF. J is TRBJ1-3 and V is TRBV28, with D perhaps matching TRBD1 (6 bases). Germline V gives CDR1 MDHEN, CDR2 SYDVKM. This CDR3 spans 18 amino acids. V lost 6 bases and J lost 2, with 23 bases in between.

The chain links TRBV19 to TRBJ1-4; 7 nucleotides line up with TRBD1. The CDR3 length is 15 residues. With V trimmed by 5 bases and J by 8 bases, 11 bases remained unmatched. Per germline, CDR1 LNHDA and CDR2 SQIVND (reference sequence). DNA of the CDR3: TGTGCCAGTAGTTCGACAAGAGGGGGCAACGAAAAACTGTTTTTT. Amino acid sequence: CASSSTRGGNEKLFF.

This sequence joins TRBV9 and TRBJ2-5, with 16 bases identical to TRBD2. The CDR3 covers 17 residues. The ends lost 3 bases at V and 5 bases at J; junction bases unmatched: 7. CDR1 is SGDLS and CDR2 is YYNGEE in the germline V gene. The CDR3 coding sequence is TGTGCCAGCAGCGCGGGGACTAGCGGGGGGGCCGGCGAGACCCAGTACTTC. Protein product: CASSAGTSGGAGETQYF.

The rearrangement links TRBV7-2 to TRBJ1-4; no reliable D call. The germline V gene encodes CDR1 SGHTA and CDR2 FQGNSA. The CDR3 is 14 residues long. V gave up 1 base and J gave up 5 bases, with 8 bases separating them. As DNA, the CDR3 is TGTGCCAGCAGCTTAGAAACGGGGAATGAAAAACTGTTTTTT. Its translation is CASSLETGNEKLFF.

The gene calls are TRBV5-3 and TRBJ2-1; D is ambiguous. TRBV5-3 is identified as an open reading frame with a role that is uncertain. V was cut by 1 base and J by 0 bases, with 14 bases left in between. CDR3 length: 17 amino acids. CDR3 sequence (DNA): TGTGCCAGAAGCTTGCCCGGCCGGAGCCCCTCCTACAATGAGCAGTTCTTC. Amino acid sequence: CARSLPGRSPSYNEQFF.

This chain links TRBV6-5 with TRBJ2-7; 8 bases align to TRBD1. The CDR3 totals 12 residues. Germline V gives CDR1 MNHEY, CDR2 SVGAGI. Trimming at V came to 6 bases and at J to 6 bases, leaving 4 bases not matched to a gene. As DNA, the CDR3 is TGTGCCAGCAGAGGGACAGGTCTCGAGCAGTACTTC. Protein: CASRGTGLEQYF.

The rearrangement uses TRBV5-1 and TRBJ2-7; 7 bases align to TRBD1. The CDR3 is made up of 14 amino acids. Germline values: CDR1 SGHRS, CDR2 YFSETQ. V was clipped by 3 bases and J by 4 bases; unmatched bases: 7. The CDR3: CASSSGTARYEQYF. The DNA of the CDR3 is TGCGCCAGCAGCTCCGGGACAGCGAGATACGAGCAGTACTTC.

The table lists this clone with a count of one. The chain employs TRBV2 and TRBJ2-2; D is undetermined. Deletions cut 1 base from V and 6 bases from J, with 9 bases between. The CDR3 spans 14 residues. Germline V lookup: CDR1 SNHLY, CDR2 FYNNEI. CDR3 nucleotides: TGTGCCAGCAGTGAAGTAGTCAAATCCGGGGAGCTGTTTTTT. Its translation is CASSEVVKSGELFF.

J is TRBJ1-3 and V is TRBV5-1; D unclear. The CDR3 has 18 residues. Germline V gene lookup returns CDR1 SGHRS and CDR2 YFSETQ. Trimming removed 5 bases at V and 0 bases at J, with 21 bases between. The CDR3 region is CASSRASSTIFSGNTIYF. CDR3 in DNA: TGCGCCAGCAGTAGAGCCTCTTCGACAATCTTCTCTGGAAACACCATATATTTT.

Only a few counts were recorded for this clone. The chain employs TRBV7-9 and TRBJ2-1; 8 bases map to TRBD2. The CDR3 extends over 15 amino acids. V trimming: 5 bases; J trimming: 2 bases; junction bases outside the gene matches: 5. Germline CDR1 and CDR2: SEHNR and FQNEAQ (reference sequence). The CDR3 region is CASSGGLAPYNEQFF. As DNA, the CDR3 is TGTGCCAGCAGCGGTGGACTAGCTCCCTACAATGAGCAGTTCTTC.

The CDR3, as DNA: TGTGCCAGCAGCTTGGAGCGGGACACTGAAGCTTTCTTT. As protein: CASSLERDTEAFF. The chain carries TRBV5-4 and TRBJ1-1; D gene unclear. Looked up from germline, CDR1 is SGHNT and CDR2 is YYREEE (reference sequence). V lost 0 bases and J 3 bases, leaving 6 bases between the germline ends. The CDR3 is made up of 13 amino acids. Full variable domain (missing parts from reference TRBV5-4 and TRBJ1-1): ETGVTQSPTHLIKTRGQQVTLRCSSQSGHNTVSWYQQALGQGPQFIFQYYREEENGRGNFPPRFSGLQFPNYSSELNVNALELDDSALYLCASSLERDTEAFFGQGTRLTVV.

The chain carries TRBV28 and TRBJ1-3, with a weak D call TRBD1 (5 bases). Trimming pared 6 bases from V and 4 bases from J, leaving 13 bases between. Germline CDR1 MDHEN, CDR2 SYDVKM. This CDR3 spans 14 amino acids. Written as DNA, the CDR3 is TGTGCCAGCAGCTTCCGGCGGGGGGGAAACACCATATATTTT. Translation gives CASSFRRGGNTIYF. Combining the CDR3 with reference TRBV28 and TRBJ1-3 gives the whole variable domain DVKVTQSSRYLVKRTGEKVFLECVQDMDHENMFWYRQDPGLGLRLIYFSYDVKMKEKGDIPEGYSVSREKKERFSLILESASTNQTSMYLCASSFRRGGNTIYFGEGSWLTVV.

The chain combines TRBV6-1 with TRBJ2-6, with a weak D call TRBD1 (6 bases). The CDR3 consists of 16 residues. V was shortened by 3 bases and J by 4 bases, with 13 bases between the two germline ends. The germline CDR1 and CDR2 sequences are MNHNS and SASEGT. The CDR3 spells CASSEVQGTGANVLTF. The CDR3 nucleotides are TGTGCCAGCAGTGAGGTACAGGGAACCGGGGCCAACGTCCTGACTTTC.

This CDR3 is CASSYGQHNEKLFF. The CDR3 DNA sequence: TGTGCCAGCAGCTACGGACAGCATAATGAAAAACTGTTTTTT. V is TRBV3-1 (or the pseudogene TRBV3-2) and J is TRBJ1-4; the D gene is possibly TRBD1 (6 bases). Trimming pared 5 bases from V and 4 bases from J, leaving 11 bases between. The CDR3 is 14 amino acids. The germline gives CDR1 LGHDT, CDR2 YNNKEL (reference sequence).

The gene calls are TRBV6-5 and TRBJ1-4, with D hard to call. V lost 8 bases to trimming and J lost 0 bases, with 10 bases between them. Germline V gene lookup returns CDR1 MNHEY and CDR2 SVGAGI. This CDR3 contains 14 residues. CDR3 nucleotides: TGTGCCAGCGGCCGCTCTGCAACTAATGAAAAACTGTTTTTT. Residues: CASGRSATNEKLFF.

The rearrangement links TRBV2 to TRBJ1-5, with TRBD1 matching over 7 bases. The V and J ends lost 5 bases and 6 bases, in that order; junction bases with no gene match: 10. The germline V gene has CDR1 SNHLY and CDR2 FYNNEI. The CDR3 consists of 15 residues. The chain's CDR3 is CASSPDRVLFQPQHF. The CDR3 DNA is TGTGCCAGCAGTCCAGACAGGGTCTTGTTTCAGCCCCAGCATTTT.

The genes are TRBV28 and TRBJ1-2; tentative D call: TRBD1 (5 bases). Trimming pared 4 bases from V and 5 bases from J, leaving 8 bases between. The CDR3 is 12 residues long. Germline V gives CDR1 MDHEN, CDR2 SYDVKM. The CDR3 reads CASSSGLYGYTF. The DNA for the CDR3 is TGTGCCAGCAGTTCAGGGTTATATGGCTACACCTTC.

This chain joins TRBV19 and TRBJ1-2, with 8 bases that match TRBD1. Germline loops: CDR1 LNHDA, CDR2 SQIVND (reference sequence). This CDR3 has 17 amino acids. J was trimmed by 1 base and V by 7 bases; bases with no gene match: 14. CDR3 protein: CASTDRRDRTHNYGYTF. Written as DNA, the CDR3 is TGTGCCAGTACCGACCGGAGGGACAGGACCCATAACTATGGCTACACCTTC. Variable domain in full (rest from reference TRBV19 and TRBJ1-2): DGGITQSPKYLFRKEGQNVTLSCEQNLNHDAMYWYRQDPGQGLRLIYYSQIVNDFQKGDIAEGYSVSREKKESFPLTVTSAQKNPTAFYLCASTDRRDRTHNYGYTFGSGTRLTVV.

This chain joins TRBV11-2 and TRBJ2-1; 11 bases agree with TRBD2. The CDR3 sequence is 18 residues long. Germline lookup yields CDR1 SGHAT and CDR2 FQNNGV. With 1 base clipped from V and 5 bases from J, the junction kept 10 bases outside the gene matches. The CDR3 DNA reads TGTGCCAGCAGCTTAGTGGGTAGCGGGGGGGCCCTTCACAATGAGCAGTTCTTC. Encoded protein: CASSLVGSGGALHNEQFF.

In this sample, this clone turned up a few times. The chain uses TRBV28 and TRBJ1-4, with 10 positions matching TRBD1. This CDR3 contains 16 residues. Germline loops: CDR1 MDHEN, CDR2 SYDVKM. The V and J ends lost 3 bases and 8 bases, in that order; junction bases with no gene match: 9. The CDR3 spells CASSLAGTGVSEKLFF. For the CDR3, the DNA is TGTGCCAGCAGTTTGGCCGGGACAGGGGTAAGCGAAAAACTGTTTTTT.

The V gene is TRBV11-3, the J gene TRBJ2-5; D ambiguous. V lost 5 bases to trimming and J lost 2 bases, with 6 bases between them. The CDR3 contains 12 residues. Looked up from germline, CDR1 is SGHNT and CDR2 is YENEEA. Written as DNA, the CDR3 is TGTGCCAGCAGCCTGCGTCAAGAGACCCAGTACTTC. It codes for CASSLRQETQYF.

The chain is built from TRBV6-5 and TRBJ2-2, with D possibly TRBD2 on 7 matching bases. Between the trimmed V and J ends, which lost 6 bases and 6 bases, there was a span of 14 bases. The CDR3 is made up of 14 amino acids. The germline V gene has CDR1 MNHEY and CDR2 SVGAGI. This CDR3 is CASSGGGGPGELFF. The CDR3 nucleotides are TGTGCCAGCAGCGGAGGGGGGGGACCCGGGGAGCTGTTTTTT.

V usage is TRBV4-1 and J usage is TRBJ2-3; 7 bases map to TRBD2. The J segment lost 10 bases and the V segment lost 2 bases, leaving 9 bases of the junction unmatched. From germline, CDR1 is MGHRA and CDR2 YSYEKL. The CDR3 length is 14 residues. The CDR3 region is CASSQLRGTFAQYF. The CDR3 bases are TGCGCCAGCAGCCAACTGCGGGGGACCTTTGCGCAGTATTTT.

In this sample, this clone turned up once. V gene TRBV11-3 combines with J gene TRBJ1-1, with D tentatively TRBD1 (5 bases). V lost 5 bases and J 3 bases, leaving 10 bases between the germline ends. CDR1 and CDR2 (germline): SGHNT, YENEEA. The CDR3 totals 13 residues. CDR3 amino acids: CASSRRGDTEAFF. The DNA for the CDR3 is TGTGCCAGCAGCCGCCGGGGGGACACTGAAGCTTTCTTT.

This rearrangement joins TRBV7-2 to TRBJ1-5; D may be TRBD1 (5 bases). Deletions cut 5 bases from V and 1 base from J, with 12 bases between. Germline CDR1 and CDR2: SGHTA and FQGNSA. There are 15 residues in the CDR3. CDR3 region: CASSLVGLSNQPQHF. CDR3 nucleotides: TGTGCCAGCAGCCTCGTGGGGCTCAGCAATCAGCCCCAGCATTTT.